Detailed here is one T cell receptor beta chain. As yet, its antigen is unknown. The CDR3 covers 18 residues. Germline lookup yields CDR1 LGHNA and CDR2 YSLEER. V lost 1 base and J 7 bases, leaving 26 bases between the germline ends. This sample stems from a study of response to subunit inactivated influenza vaccine. Study outcomes and limitations: The authors suggested that few new T cells are recruited per seasonal influenza vaccination.

Via MiXCR, TCRdb re-called the RT-PCR reads, giving one row per CDR3 protein. The profile shows approximately 200,000 distinct CDR3 sequences, about an eighth of them singletons. The sequenced sample was CD8+ T cells sorted from PBMCs, obtained more than 4 days after vaccination. The receptor comes from a man aged 50-59 years who received an inactivated influenza vaccine. The chain joins TRBV4-3 to TRBJ2-7; D may be TRBD2 (5 bases). Here the CDR3 reads CASSQVLDKEGTGVEQYF. The CDR3 DNA is TGCGCCAGCAGCCAAGTTCTTGACAAGGAAGGCACCGGGGTAGAGCAGTACTTC.